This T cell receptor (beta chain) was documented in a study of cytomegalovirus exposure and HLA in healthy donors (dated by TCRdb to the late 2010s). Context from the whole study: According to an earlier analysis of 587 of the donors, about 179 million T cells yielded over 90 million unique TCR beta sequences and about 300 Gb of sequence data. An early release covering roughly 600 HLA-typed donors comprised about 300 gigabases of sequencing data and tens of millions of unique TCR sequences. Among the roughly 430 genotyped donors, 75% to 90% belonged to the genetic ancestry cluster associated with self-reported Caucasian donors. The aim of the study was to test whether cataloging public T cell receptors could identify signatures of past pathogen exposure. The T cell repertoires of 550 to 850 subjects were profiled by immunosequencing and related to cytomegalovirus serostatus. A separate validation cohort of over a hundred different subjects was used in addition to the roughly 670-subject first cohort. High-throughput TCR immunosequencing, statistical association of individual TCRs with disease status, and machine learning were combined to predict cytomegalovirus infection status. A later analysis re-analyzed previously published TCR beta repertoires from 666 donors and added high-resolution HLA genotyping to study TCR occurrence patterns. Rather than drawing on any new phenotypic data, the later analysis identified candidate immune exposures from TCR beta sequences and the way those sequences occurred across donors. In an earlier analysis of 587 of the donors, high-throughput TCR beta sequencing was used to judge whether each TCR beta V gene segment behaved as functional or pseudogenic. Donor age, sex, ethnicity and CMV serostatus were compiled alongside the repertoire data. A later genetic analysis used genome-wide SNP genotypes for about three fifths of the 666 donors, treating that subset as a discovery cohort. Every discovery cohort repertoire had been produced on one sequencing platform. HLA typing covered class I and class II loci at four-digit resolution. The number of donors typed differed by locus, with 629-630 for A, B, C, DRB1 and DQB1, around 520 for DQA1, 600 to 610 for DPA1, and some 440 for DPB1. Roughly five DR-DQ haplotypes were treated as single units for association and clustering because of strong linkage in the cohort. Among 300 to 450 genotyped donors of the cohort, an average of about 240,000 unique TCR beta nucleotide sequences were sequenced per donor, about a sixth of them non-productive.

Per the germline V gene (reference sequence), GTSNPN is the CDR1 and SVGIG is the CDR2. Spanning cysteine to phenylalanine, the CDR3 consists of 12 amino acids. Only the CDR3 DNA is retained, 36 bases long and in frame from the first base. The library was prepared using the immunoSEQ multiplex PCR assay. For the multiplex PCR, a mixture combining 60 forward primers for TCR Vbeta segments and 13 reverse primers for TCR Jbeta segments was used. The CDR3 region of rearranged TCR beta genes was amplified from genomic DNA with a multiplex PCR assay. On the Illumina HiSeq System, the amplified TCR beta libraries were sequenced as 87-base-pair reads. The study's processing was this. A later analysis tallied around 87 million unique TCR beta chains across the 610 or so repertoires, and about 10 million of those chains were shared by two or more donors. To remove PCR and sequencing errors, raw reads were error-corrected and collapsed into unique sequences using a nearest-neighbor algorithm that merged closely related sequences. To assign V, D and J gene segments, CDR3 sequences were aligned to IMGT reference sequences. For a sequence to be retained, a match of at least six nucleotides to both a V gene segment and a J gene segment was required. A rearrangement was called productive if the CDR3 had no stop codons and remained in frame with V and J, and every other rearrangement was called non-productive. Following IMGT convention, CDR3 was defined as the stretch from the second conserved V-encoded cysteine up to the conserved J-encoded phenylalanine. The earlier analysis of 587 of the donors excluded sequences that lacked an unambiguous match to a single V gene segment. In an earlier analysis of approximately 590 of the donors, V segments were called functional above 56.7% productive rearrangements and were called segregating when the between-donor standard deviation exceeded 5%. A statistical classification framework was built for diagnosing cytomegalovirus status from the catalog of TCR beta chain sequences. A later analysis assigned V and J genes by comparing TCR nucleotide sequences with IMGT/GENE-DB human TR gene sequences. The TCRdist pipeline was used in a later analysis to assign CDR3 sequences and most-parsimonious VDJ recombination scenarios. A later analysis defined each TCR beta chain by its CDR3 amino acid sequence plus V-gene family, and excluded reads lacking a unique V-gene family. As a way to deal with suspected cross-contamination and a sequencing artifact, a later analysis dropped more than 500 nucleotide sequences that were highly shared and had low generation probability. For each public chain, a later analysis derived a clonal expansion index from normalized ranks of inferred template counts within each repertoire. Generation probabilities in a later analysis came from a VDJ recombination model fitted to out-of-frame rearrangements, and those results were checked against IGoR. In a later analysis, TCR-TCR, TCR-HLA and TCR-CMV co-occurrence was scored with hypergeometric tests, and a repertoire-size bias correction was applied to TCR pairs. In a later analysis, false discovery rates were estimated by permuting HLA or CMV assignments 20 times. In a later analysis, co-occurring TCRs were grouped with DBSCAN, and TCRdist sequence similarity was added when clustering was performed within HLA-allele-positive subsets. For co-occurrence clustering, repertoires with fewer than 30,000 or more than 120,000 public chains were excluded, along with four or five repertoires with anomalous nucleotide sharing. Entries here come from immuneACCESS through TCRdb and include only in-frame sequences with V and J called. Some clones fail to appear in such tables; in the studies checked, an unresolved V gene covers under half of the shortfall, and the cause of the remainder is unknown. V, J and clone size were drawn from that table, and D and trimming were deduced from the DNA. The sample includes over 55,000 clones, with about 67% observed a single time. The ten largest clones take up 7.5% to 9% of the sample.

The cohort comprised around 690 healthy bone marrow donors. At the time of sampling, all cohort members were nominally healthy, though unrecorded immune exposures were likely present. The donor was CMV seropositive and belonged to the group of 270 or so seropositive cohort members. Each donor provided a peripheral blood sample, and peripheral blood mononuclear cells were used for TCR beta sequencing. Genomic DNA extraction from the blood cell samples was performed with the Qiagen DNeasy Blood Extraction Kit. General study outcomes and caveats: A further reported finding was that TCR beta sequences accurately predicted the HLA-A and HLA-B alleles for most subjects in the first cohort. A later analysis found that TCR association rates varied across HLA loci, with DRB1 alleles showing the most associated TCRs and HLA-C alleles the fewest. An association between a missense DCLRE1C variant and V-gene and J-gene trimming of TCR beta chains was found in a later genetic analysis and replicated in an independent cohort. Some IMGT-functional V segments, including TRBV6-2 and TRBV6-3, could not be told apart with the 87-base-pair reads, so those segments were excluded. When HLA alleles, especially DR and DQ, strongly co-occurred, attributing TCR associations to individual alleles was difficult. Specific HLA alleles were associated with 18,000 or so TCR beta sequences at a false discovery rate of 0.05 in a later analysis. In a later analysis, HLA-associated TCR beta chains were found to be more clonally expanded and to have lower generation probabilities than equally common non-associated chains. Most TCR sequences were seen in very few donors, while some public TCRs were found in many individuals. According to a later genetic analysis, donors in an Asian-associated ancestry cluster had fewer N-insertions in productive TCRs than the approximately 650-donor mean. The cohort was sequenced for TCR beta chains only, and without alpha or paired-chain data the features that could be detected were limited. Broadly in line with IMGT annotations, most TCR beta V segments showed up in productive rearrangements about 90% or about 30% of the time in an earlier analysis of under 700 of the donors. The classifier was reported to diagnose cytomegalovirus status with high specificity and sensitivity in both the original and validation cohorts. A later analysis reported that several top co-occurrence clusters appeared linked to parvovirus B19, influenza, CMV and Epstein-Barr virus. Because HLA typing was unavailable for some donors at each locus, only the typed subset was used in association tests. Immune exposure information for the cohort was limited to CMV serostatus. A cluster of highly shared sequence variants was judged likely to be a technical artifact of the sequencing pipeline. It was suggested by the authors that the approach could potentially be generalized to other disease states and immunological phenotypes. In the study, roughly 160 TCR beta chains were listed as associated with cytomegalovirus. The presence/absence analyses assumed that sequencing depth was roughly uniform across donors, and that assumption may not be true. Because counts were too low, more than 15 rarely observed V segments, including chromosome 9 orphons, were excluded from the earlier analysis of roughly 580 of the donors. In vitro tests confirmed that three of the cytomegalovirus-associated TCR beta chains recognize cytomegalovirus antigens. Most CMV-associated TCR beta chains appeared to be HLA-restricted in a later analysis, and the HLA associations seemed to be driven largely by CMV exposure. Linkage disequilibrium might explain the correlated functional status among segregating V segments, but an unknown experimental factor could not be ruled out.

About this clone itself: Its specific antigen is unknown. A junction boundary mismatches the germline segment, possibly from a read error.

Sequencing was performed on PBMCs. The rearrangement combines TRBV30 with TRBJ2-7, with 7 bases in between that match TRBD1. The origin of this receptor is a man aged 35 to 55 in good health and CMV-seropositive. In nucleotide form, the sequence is TGTGCCTGGAGTCTGACAGGGTACGTGCAGTACTTC. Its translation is CAWSLTGYVQYF.